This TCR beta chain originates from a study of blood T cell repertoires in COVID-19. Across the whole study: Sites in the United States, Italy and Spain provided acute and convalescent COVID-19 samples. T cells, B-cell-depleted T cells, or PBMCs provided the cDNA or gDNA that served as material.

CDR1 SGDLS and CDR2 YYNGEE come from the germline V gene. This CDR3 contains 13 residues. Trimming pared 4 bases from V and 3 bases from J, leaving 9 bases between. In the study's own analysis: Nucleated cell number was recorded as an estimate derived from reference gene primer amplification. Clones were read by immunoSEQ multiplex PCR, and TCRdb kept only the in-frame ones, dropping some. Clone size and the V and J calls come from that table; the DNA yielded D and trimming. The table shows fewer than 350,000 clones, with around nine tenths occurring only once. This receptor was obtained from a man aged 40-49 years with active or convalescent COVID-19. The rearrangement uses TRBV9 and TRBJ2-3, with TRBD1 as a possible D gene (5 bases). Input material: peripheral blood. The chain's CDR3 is CASSTRQTDTQYF. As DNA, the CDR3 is TGTGCCAGCAGCACCCGACAGACAGATACGCAGTATTTT.